This passage covers 8 T cell receptor beta chains from one sample sequenced in a study of cytomegalovirus exposure and HLA in healthy donors. Primers included in the PCR were 60 Vbeta and 13 Jbeta primers. Only in-frame clones appear in the TCRdb table, and some are missing; sequencing was by immunoSEQ multiplex PCR. The table has roughly 140,000 clones, 60% to 85% seen once. What was sequenced was PBMCs. The receptors were sampled from a male donor in good health and CMV-seronegative.

The rearrangement uses TRBV5-8 and TRBJ1-1; TRBD1 matches 7 bases. The ends lost 4 bases at V and 0 bases at J; junction bases unmatched: 12. The germline CDR1 and CDR2 sequences are SGHTS and YDEGEE. The CDR3 extends over 17 amino acids. CDR3 DNA: TGTGCCAGCAGCCGGGACAGCTACAGGGCATTGAACACTGAAGCTTTCTTT. This gives the protein CASSRDSYRALNTEAFF.

V usage is TRBV27 and J usage is TRBJ1-4, with D possibly being TRBD1 (5 bases). V lost 6 bases to trimming and J lost 7 bases, with 12 bases between them. Germline CDR1 reads MNHEY; CDR2 reads SMNVEV (reference sequence). This CDR3 has 13 residues. In DNA form, the CDR3 reads TGTGCCAGCAGGGGGGGATCGGTTGAAAAACTGTTTTTT. Protein: CASRGGSVEKLFF.

The chain links TRBV6-1 to TRBJ1-2; perhaps TRBD1 as D (5 bases). Between the trimmed V and J ends, which lost 8 bases and 5 bases, there was a span of 12 bases. This CDR3 comprises 12 residues. Germline V gene sequence: CDR1 MNHNS, CDR2 SASEGT. The CDR3 region is CASGRDLYGYTF. The CDR3 DNA follows: TGTGCCAGCGGCAGGGATCTTTATGGCTACACCTTC.

The chain joins TRBV6-6 to TRBJ2-5; the match to TRBD2 covers 8 bases. The junction had 6 bases not matched to a gene; V was cut back by 7 bases and J by 2 bases. The CDR3 loop spans 14 amino acids. The germline V gene encodes CDR1 MNHNY and CDR2 SVGAGI (reference sequence). For the CDR3, the DNA is TGTGCCAGCAAGTCCGGGGGGGAGCAAGAGACCCAGTACTTC. This encodes CASKSGGEQETQYF.

This sequence joins TRBV7-2 and TRBJ2-1, with 8 bases fitting TRBD2. Germline V lookup: CDR1 SGHTA, CDR2 FQGNSA. CDR3 size: 17 residues. After removal of 4 bases from V and 5 bases from J, the junction contained 13 bases not matched to a gene. The CDR3 coding sequence is TGTGCCAGCAGCTCCGAAACGGGACTAGTTTTAAACAATGAGCAGTTCTTC. Translating it yields CASSSETGLVLNNEQFF.

The V gene is TRBV19, the J gene TRBJ1-5, with a tentative D call TRBD1 (5 bases). Germline CDR1 reads LNHDA; CDR2 reads SQIVND (reference sequence). Trimming shortened V by 7 bases and J by 4 bases, and 14 bases separated the two germline ends. The CDR3 spans 14 residues. The CDR3 DNA sequence: TGTGCCAGTAAGTCCCAGGGAGGAAATCAGCCCCAGCATTTT. Protein: CASKSQGGNQPQHF. Filled out from reference TRBV19 and TRBJ1-5, the complete variable domain reads DGGITQSPKYLFRKEGQNVTLSCEQNLNHDAMYWYRQDPGQGLRLIYYSQIVNDFQKGDIAEGYSVSREKKESFPLTVTSAQKNPTAFYLCASKSQGGNQPQHFGDGTRLSIL.

The rearrangement links TRBV5-5 to TRBJ2-5; 9 nucleotides align to TRBD1. V lost 2 bases to trimming and J lost 9 bases; unmatched junction nucleotides: 14. This CDR3 contains 16 residues. The germline gives CDR1 SGHKS, CDR2 YYEKEE (reference sequence). CDR3 residues: CASSFFGQGLNEPQYF. The CDR3 coding sequence is TGTGCCAGCAGCTTTTTCGGACAGGGGCTTAATGAGCCCCAGTACTTC.

This clone was seen only once. The CDR3 spells CSVGTGVYEQYF. The CDR3 nucleotides are TGCAGCGTTGGGACAGGGGTCTACGAGCAGTACTTC. The chain recombines TRBV29-1 with TRBJ2-7, with 9 bases identical to TRBD1. With 4 bases clipped from V and 3 bases from J, the junction kept 1 base outside the gene matches. Germline V gene sequence: CDR1 SQVTM, CDR2 ANQGSEA. The CDR3 extends over 12 amino acids.